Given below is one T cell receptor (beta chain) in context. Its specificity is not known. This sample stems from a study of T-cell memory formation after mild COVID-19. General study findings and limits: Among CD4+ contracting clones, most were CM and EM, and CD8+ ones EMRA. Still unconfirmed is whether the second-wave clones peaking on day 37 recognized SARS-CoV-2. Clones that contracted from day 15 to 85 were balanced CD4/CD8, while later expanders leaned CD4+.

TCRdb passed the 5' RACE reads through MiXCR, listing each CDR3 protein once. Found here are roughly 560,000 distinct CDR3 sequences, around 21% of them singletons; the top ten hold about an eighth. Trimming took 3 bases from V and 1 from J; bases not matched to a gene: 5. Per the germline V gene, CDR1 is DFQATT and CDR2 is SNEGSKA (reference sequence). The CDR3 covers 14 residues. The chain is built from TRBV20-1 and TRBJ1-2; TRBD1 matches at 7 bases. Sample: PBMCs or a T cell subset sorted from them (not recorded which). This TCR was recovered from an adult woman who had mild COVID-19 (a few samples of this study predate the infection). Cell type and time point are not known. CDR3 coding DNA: TGCAGTGCTAGGGGACAGCTGAATAACTATGGCTACACCTTC. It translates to CSARGQLNNYGYTF.